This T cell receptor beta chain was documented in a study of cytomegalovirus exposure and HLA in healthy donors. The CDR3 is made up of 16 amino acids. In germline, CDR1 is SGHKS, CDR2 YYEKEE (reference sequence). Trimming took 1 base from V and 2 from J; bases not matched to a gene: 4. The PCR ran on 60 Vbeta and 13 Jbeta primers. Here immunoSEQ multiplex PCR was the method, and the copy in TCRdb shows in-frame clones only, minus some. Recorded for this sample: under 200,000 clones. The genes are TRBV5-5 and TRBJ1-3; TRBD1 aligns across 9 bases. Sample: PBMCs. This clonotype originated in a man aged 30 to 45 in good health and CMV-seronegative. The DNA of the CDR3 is TGTGCCAGCAGCTTGACAGGGGGCCCAACTGGAAACACCATATATTTT. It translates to CASSLTGGPTGNTIYF. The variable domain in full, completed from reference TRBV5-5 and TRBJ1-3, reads DAGVTQSPTHLIKTRGQQVTLRCSPISGHKSVSWYQQVLGQGPQFIFQYYEKEERGRGNFPDRFSARQFPNYSSELNVNALLLGDSALYLCASSLTGGPTGNTIYFGEGSWLTVV.